These T cell receptor beta chains were read from a single sample in a study of CD4+ T cells in melanoma. The data were produced by immunoSEQ multiplex PCR, yet TCRdb's version contains in-frame clones alone and is incomplete. The profile shows about 140,000 clones, 85% to 95% of them singletons. These receptors were obtained from a human donor with melanoma. Both conserved end residues are part of each CDR3. The D gene is left open where the match is weak. Clone size is given for some rows only: seen once, a few or many times, or a class if the clone is expanded.

D: -
J: TRBJ1-2
V: TRBV14
size: -
CDR3: CASSPQGIGYTF
DNA: TGTGCCAGCAGCCCGCAGGGTATTGGCTACACCTTC

D: -
J: TRBJ2-3
V: TRBV5-1
size: -
CDR3: CASSPASTDTQYF
DNA: TGCGCCAGCAGCCCGGCGAGCACAGATACGCAGTATTTT

D: -
J: TRBJ1-5
V: TRBV30
size: -
CDR3: CAASGRVQPQHF
DNA: TGTGCCGCGTCAGGGCGGGTCCAGCCCCAGCATTTT

D: -
J: TRBJ1-1
V: TRBV7-6
size: -
CDR3: CASSRSAGTTEAFF
DNA: TGTGCCAGCAGCCGCTCAGCGGGAACCACTGAAGCTTTCTTT

D: -
J: TRBJ1-5
V: TRBV5-5
size: -
CDR3: CASSLAASSNQPQHF
DNA: TGTGCCAGCAGCTTGGCGGCGAGTAGCAATCAGCCCCAGCATTTT

D: TRBD2
J: TRBJ2-5
V: TRBV7-3
size: few
CDR3: CASSLLMTGGIQETQYF
DNA: TGTGCCAGCAGCTTACTCATGACGGGGGGAATCCAAGAGACCCAGTACTTC

D: TRBD2
J: TRBJ2-1
V: TRBV6-1
size: -
CDR3: CASSERGTSVTVKQFF
DNA: TGTGCCAGCAGTGAAAGAGGGACTAGCGTGACGGTCAAGCAGTTCTTC

D: TRBD1
J: TRBJ2-5
V: TRBV2
size: once
CDR3: CASKVTGLEVETQYF
DNA: TGTGCCAGCAAAGTGACAGGGTTGGAGGTCGAGACCCAGTACTTC

D: TRBD1
J: TRBJ1-3
V: TRBV9
size: -
CDR3: CASSVGVQGSSGNTIYF
DNA: TGTGCCAGCAGCGTAGGCGTACAGGGGTCTTCTGGAAACACCATATATTTT

D: TRBD1
J: TRBJ2-3
V: TRBV11-2
size: -
CDR3: CASSSGTGYTDTQYF
DNA: TGTGCCAGCAGCTCCGGGACAGGGTACACAGATACGCAGTATTTT

D: -
J: TRBJ2-1
V: TRBV11-2
size: -
CDR3: CASSLDHGLQQFF
DNA: TGTGCCAGCAGCTTAGATCATGGGCTACAGCAGTTCTTC

D: -
J: TRBJ1-1
V: TRBV15
size: -
CDR3: CATSRDRGGPNTEAFF
DNA: TGTGCCACCAGCAGAGATCGCGGGGGCCCTAACACTGAAGCTTTCTTT

D: -
J: TRBJ1-5
V: TRBV4-2
size: once
CDR3: CASSQDGAANQPQHF
DNA: TGTGCCAGCAGCCAAGATGGAGCGGCCAATCAGCCCCAGCATTTT

D: -
J: TRBJ1-2
V: TRBV20-1
size: few
CDR3: CSARYAGYTF
DNA: TGCAGTGCTAGGTACGCAGGCTACACCTTC

D: -
J: TRBJ2-3
V: TRBV5-1
size: -
CDR3: CASSYEGLHTDTQYF
DNA: TGCGCCAGCAGCTATGAGGGACTTCACACAGATACGCAGTATTTT

D: -
J: TRBJ1-1
V: TRBV4-2
size: -
CDR3: CASSQGQGYTEAFF
DNA: TGTGCCAGCAGCCAAGGGCAAGGGTACACTGAAGCTTTCTTT

D: -
J: TRBJ2-5
V: TRBV5-1
size: -
CDR3: CASSLSPPQETQYF
DNA: TGCGCCAGCAGCTTGTCCCCGCCACAAGAGACCCAGTACTTC

D: TRBD1
J: TRBJ1-1
V: TRBV5-1
size: -
CDR3: CASSLTGVRDTEAFF
DNA: TGCGCCAGCAGCCTGACAGGGGTCAGGGACACTGAAGCTTTCTTT

D: TRBD1
J: TRBJ1-2
V: TRBV6-5
size: few
CDR3: CASRSGQGAITDTF
DNA: TGTGCCAGCCGATCCGGACAGGGGGCAATAACTGACACCTTC

D: -
J: TRBJ2-2
V: TRBV7-8
size: -
CDR3: CASSWTGRVTGELFF
DNA: TGTGCCAGCAGCTGGACAGGGAGGGTAACCGGGGAGCTGTTTTTT

D: TRBD2
J: TRBJ2-3
V: TRBV15
size: -
CDR3: CATSRDLGVAGDRGTDTQYF
DNA: TGTGCCACCAGCAGAGATCTGGGGGTAGCGGGGGATCGCGGCACAGATACGCAGTATTTT

D: TRBD2
J: TRBJ2-5
V: TRBV7-6
size: -
CDR3: CASTDGLAGTQETQYF
DNA: TGTGCCAGCACCGATGGACTAGCGGGGACCCAAGAGACCCAGTACTTC

D: TRBD1
J: TRBJ1-2
V: TRBV29-1
size: -
CDR3: CSGTTGVNYGYTF
DNA: TGCAGCGGCACGACAGGGGTAAACTATGGCTACACCTTC

D: -
J: TRBJ1-2
V: TRBV4-1
size: -
CDR3: CASSQSGLEVPNGYTF
DNA: TGCGCCAGCAGCCAATCCGGACTTGAAGTCCCTAATGGCTACACCTTC

D: -
J: TRBJ2-2
V: TRBV13
size: -
CDR3: CASSFAYTGELFF
DNA: TGTGCCAGCAGCTTCGCCTACACCGGGGAGCTGTTTTTT

D: -
J: TRBJ2-3
V: TRBV30
size: -
CDR3: CAWDFTDTQYF
DNA: TGTGCCTGGGACTTCACAGATACGCAGTATTTT

D: -
J: TRBJ2-1
V: TRBV2
size: -
CDR3: CASSDLSSYNEQFF
DNA: TGTGCCAGCAGTGATCTGAGCTCCTACAATGAGCAGTTCTTC

D: TRBD2
J: TRBJ2-1
V: TRBV6-1
size: -
CDR3: CASSDTKLAGHYNEQFF
DNA: TGTGCCAGCAGTGACACCAAACTAGCGGGGCACTACAATGAGCAGTTCTTC

D: -
J: TRBJ1-2
V: TRBV30
size: -
CDR3: CAWSALGPNYGYTF
DNA: TGTGCCTGGAGTGCTTTAGGGCCTAACTATGGCTACACCTTC

D: -
J: TRBJ2-7
V: TRBV5-1
size: -
CDR3: CASSFFSETGEQYF
DNA: TGCGCCAGCAGCTTCTTCAGTGAGACGGGCGAGCAGTACTTC

D: -
J: TRBJ1-1
V: TRBV11-2
size: -
CDR3: CASSKDRNTEAFF
DNA: TGTGCCAGCAGCAAGGACAGGAACACTGAAGCTTTCTTT

D: TRBD2
J: TRBJ2-7
V: TRBV4-1
size: -
CDR3: CASSLSSTSGVLEQYF
DNA: TGCGCCAGCAGCCTTTCCTCGACTAGCGGGGTTCTCGAGCAGTACTTC

D: -
J: TRBJ2-3
V: TRBV18
size: -
CDR3: CASSPSITDTQYF
DNA: TGTGCCAGCTCCCCTAGCATCACAGATACGCAGTATTTT

D: TRBD1
J: TRBJ2-7
V: TRBV5-1
size: once
CDR3: CASSSTGVIYEQYF
DNA: TGCGCCAGCAGCTCGACAGGGGTTATATACGAGCAGTACTTC

D: -
J: TRBJ1-4
V: TRBV7-2
size: -
CDR3: CASSLAGHNEKLFF
DNA: TGTGCCAGCAGCTTAGCGGGCCATAATGAAAAACTGTTTTTT

D: -
J: TRBJ1-1
V: TRBV5-8
size: -
CDR3: CASSLAGYGMSAFF
DNA: TGTGCCAGCAGCCTCGCTGGGTATGGAATGAGTGCTTTCTTT

D: TRBD1
J: TRBJ2-7
V: TRBV19
size: once
CDR3: CATRDRGSSYEQYF
DNA: TGTGCCACAAGAGACAGGGGAAGTTCCTACGAGCAGTACTTC

D: -
J: TRBJ1-2
V: TRBV6-5
size: once
CDR3: CASRSTWDYGYTF
DNA: TGTGCCAGCAGGTCAACTTGGGACTATGGCTACACCTTC

D: -
J: TRBJ2-2
V: TRBV27
size: -
CDR3: CASFGGQLGTGELFF
DNA: TGTGCCAGCTTCGGGGGACAGCTAGGCACCGGGGAGCTGTTTTTT

D: TRBD1
J: TRBJ2-7
V: TRBV9
size: -
CDR3: CASSARPGTEGEQYF
DNA: TGTGCCAGCAGCGCGAGACCCGGGACAGAGGGAGAGCAGTACTTC

D: TRBD1
J: TRBJ2-2
V: TRBV6-6
size: -
CDR3: CASSGRDRAHTGELFF
DNA: TGTGCCAGCAGTGGGAGGGACAGGGCTCACACCGGGGAGCTGTTTTTT

D: -
J: TRBJ1-1
V: TRBV13
size: -
CDR3: CASSLLAPGSEAFF
DNA: TGTGCCAGCAGCCTCTTGGCGCCAGGTTCTGAAGCTTTCTTT

D: -
J: TRBJ2-3
V: TRBV5-1
size: -
CDR3: CASSQDRGTDTQYF
DNA: TGCGCCAGCAGTCAGGATCGGGGCACAGATACGCAGTATTTT

D: -
J: TRBJ1-1
V: TRBV6-5
size: -
CDR3: CASSITGQNTEAFF
DNA: TGTGCCAGCAGTATAACGGGACAGAACACTGAAGCTTTCTTT

D: -
J: TRBJ1-5
V: TRBV18
size: -
CDR3: CASSPQNSNQPQHF
DNA: TGTGCCAGCTCACCACAGAATAGCAATCAGCCCCAGCATTTT

D: TRBD2
J: TRBJ2-7
V: TRBV9
size: -
CDR3: CASSGGGRSYEQYF
DNA: TGTGCCAGCAGCGGCGGGGGTCGCTCCTACGAGCAGTACTTC

D: TRBD2
J: TRBJ2-1
V: TRBV18
size: -
CDR3: CASSPSVGGNEQFF
DNA: TGTGCCAGCTCACCATCAGTGGGAGGGAATGAGCAGTTCTTC

D: -
J: TRBJ2-6
V: TRBV7-9
size: -
CDR3: CASSKIGPGEISGANVLTF
DNA: TGTGCCAGCAGCAAAATAGGCCCAGGGGAGATCTCTGGGGCCAACGTCCTGACTTTC

D: TRBD1
J: TRBJ1-6
V: TRBV5-8
size: -
CDR3: CASSQGQGFSPLHF
DNA: TGTGCCAGCAGCCAGGGACAGGGGTTTTCACCCCTCCACTTT

D: -
J: TRBJ2-1
V: TRBV4-1
size: once
CDR3: CASSPISSGRHTNEQFF
DNA: TGCGCCAGCAGCCCAATCTCCTCGGGTCGTCACACCAATGAGCAGTTCTTC

D: -
J: TRBJ1-2
V: TRBV9
size: -
CDR3: CASSTTGWHYGYTF
DNA: TGTGCCAGCAGTACAACAGGGTGGCACTATGGCTACACCTTC

D: -
J: TRBJ1-2
V: TRBV2
size: -
CDR3: CASIVRANYGYTF
DNA: TGTGCCAGCATCGTTAGGGCTAACTATGGCTACACCTTC

D: -
J: TRBJ2-2
V: TRBV5-1
size: -
CDR3: CASSLGLLTGELFF
DNA: TGCGCCAGCAGCTTGGGCCTACTCACCGGGGAGCTGTTTTTT

D: TRBD2
J: TRBJ2-1
V: TRBV4-1
size: -
CDR3: CASSHRSGGADNEQFF
DNA: TGCGCCAGCAGCCATAGAAGCGGGGGGGCCGACAATGAGCAGTTCTTC

D: -
J: TRBJ1-3
V: TRBV19
size: -
CDR3: CASRVQVTSGNTIYF
DNA: TGTGCCAGTAGAGTACAGGTAACCTCTGGAAACACCATATATTTT

D: TRBD2
J: TRBJ2-5
V: TRBV4-1
size: -
CDR3: CASSQGTSDRETQYF
DNA: TGCGCCAGCAGCCAAGGGACTAGCGATAGGGAGACCCAGTACTTC

D: -
J: TRBJ1-5
V: TRBV4-2
size: -
CDR3: CASSPRINQPQHF
DNA: TGTGCCAGCAGCCCTCGGATCAATCAGCCCCAGCATTTT

D: -
J: TRBJ2-4
V: TRBV6-1
size: -
CDR3: CASSYERPGVSIQYF
DNA: TGTGCCAGCAGCTACGAAAGGCCGGGCGTCAGCATTCAGTACTTC

D: -
J: TRBJ1-5
V: TRBV30
size: -
CDR3: CAWSKQGSNQPQHF
DNA: TGTGCCTGGAGTAAGCAGGGGAGCAATCAGCCCCAGCATTTT

D: -
J: TRBJ1-6
V: TRBV14
size: -
CDR3: CASSQLANSPLHF
DNA: TGTGCCAGCAGCCAACTTGCGAATTCACCCCTCCACTTT